This note documents a single T cell receptor beta chain sequence. Its target is not known. Under the authors' procedure: Out-of-frame sequences were removed, leaving 2,000,000 or so distinct TCRbeta sequences. Assay: immunoSEQ multiplex PCR; the TCRdb copy retains only in-frame clones and omits some. V and J calls and clone size come straight from that table; D and trimming were deduced from the DNA. The profile shows around 99,000 clones, 75% to 90% of them singletons. Single viable CD3+CD4+CD8-CD45RO+ cells were sorted as the memory CD4+ T cells. The V and J ends lost 5 bases and 3 bases respectively, with 17 bases between them. The germline V gene has CDR1 LNHDA and CDR2 SQIVND (reference sequence). CDR3 length equals 17 residues. The sample comes from a study of memory CD4+ T cells and cytomegalovirus serostatus. Whole-study findings and limits: Median bootstrapped AUC for CMV status was about 0.94 originally, around 0.91 US-trained. Suggested: most of the CMV-linked TCR signature lies in CD4+ memory cells.

This clonotype was sampled from an adult in good health and CMV-seropositive. Sequenced sample: memory CD4+ T cells from blood. This chain joins TRBV19 and TRBJ2-6, with D tentatively TRBD2 (6 bases). CDR3 sequence: CASSPTPQGGGANVLTF. CDR3 nucleotides: TGTGCCAGTAGTCCAACACCCCAGGGAGGTGGGGCCAACGTCCTGACTTTC.